This TCR beta chain was sequenced in a study of T-cell reconstitution after alpha-beta-depleted transplantation in children. Trimming took 7 bases from V and 5 from J, leaving 20 bases between them. The CDR3 has 14 amino acids. Germline V gene lookup returns CDR1 SQVTM and CDR2 ANQGSEA. Preparation of the TCRbeta library involved a method that used unique molecular identifiers. MiXCR was run by TCRdb on the PCR reads, yielding one entry per CDR3 protein. The sample shows 350,000 to 450,000 distinct CDR3 sequences, about a fifth of them seen only once. This clonotype showed up just a few times. This clonotype originated in a human donor who donated a stem cell graft to a child with acute myeloid leukemia. This specimen consisted of PBMCs from the stem cell graft donor, obtained from the stem cell graft. This chain connects TRBV29-1 to TRBJ1-2, with TRBD1 as a possible D gene (5 bases). The chain's CDR3 is CSATQGNKDYGYTF. CDR3 sequence (DNA): TGCAGCGCCACTCAGGGCAACAAGGATTATGGCTACACCTTC.